These 28 T cell receptor beta chains were sequenced from one sample in a study of blood T cell repertoires in COVID-19. TCRdb keeps only in-frame clones here, not all; method: immunoSEQ multiplex PCR. This sample has tens of thousands of clones, with approximately 85% found just once. Sequencing input: peripheral blood. Source of these receptors: a human donor in a cohort sampled during active COVID-19.

The rearrangement uses TRBV10-3 and TRBJ1-5; D is uncertain. Germline values: CDR1 ENHRY, CDR2 SYGVKD. With 1 base removed from V and 0 bases from J, the gap between germline ends came to 7 bases. CDR3 length equals 15 residues. The CDR3 bases are TGTGCCATCAGTGAGTTTGAGCATAGCAATCAGCCCCAGCATTTT. As protein: CAISEFEHSNQPQHF.

The V call is TRBV27, the J call TRBJ2-3; no reliable D call. CDR3 length: 13 residues. Trimming stripped 6 bases from V and 4 bases from J, with 11 bases between. Germline V CDR1 and CDR2: MNHEY, SMNVEV (reference sequence). The CDR3 nucleotides are TGTGCCAGCAGGACTGTGGCGCCAGATACGCAGTATTTT. Translation: CASRTVAPDTQYF.

The genes are TRBV20-1 and TRBJ2-1; D is unclear. The germline CDR1 and CDR2 sequences are DFQATT and SNEGSKA (reference sequence). This CDR3 comprises 11 residues. V was shortened by 2 bases and J by 13 bases, with 12 bases between the two germline ends. DNA of the CDR3: TGCAGTGCTAGATACGCCGAGAAACAGTTCTTC. Protein product: CSARYAEKQFF.

This chain connects TRBV7-2 to TRBJ1-1; 10 nucleotides match TRBD1. The CDR3 consists of 19 residues. CDR1 is SGHTA and CDR2 is FQGNSA in the germline V gene. V dropped 5 bases and J dropped 6; count of bases not matched to a gene: 21. The chain's CDR3 is CASSHFELSPGTGAAEAFF. The CDR3, as DNA: TGTGCCAGCAGCCACTTTGAATTAAGTCCCGGGACAGGGGCGGCTGAAGCTTTCTTT.

This CDR3 reads CASTTGGASGNEQFF. CDR3 nucleotide sequence: TGTGCCAGCACTACGGGAGGGGCCTCTGGGAATGAGCAGTTCTTC. The gene calls are TRBV6-5 and TRBJ2-1; 8 nucleotides line up with TRBD2. V gave up 7 bases and J gave up 7 bases; unmatched junction bases: 12. Germline assignment: CDR1 MNHEY and CDR2 SVGAGI. The CDR3 has 15 residues.

The J gene is TRBJ2-1, the V gene TRBV27, with D possibly being TRBD1 (6 bases). The CDR3 sequence is 16 residues long. Deletions cut 4 bases from V and 5 bases from J, with 18 bases between. Looked up from germline, CDR1 is MNHEY and CDR2 is SMNVEV (reference sequence). For the CDR3, the DNA is TGTGCCAGCAGTTCGCGACAGGTAGGCGGACACAATGAGCAGTTCTTC. It translates to CASSSRQVGGHNEQFF.

Only one count was recorded for this clone. This rearrangement joins TRBV6-2 or TRBV6-3 to TRBJ2-1; 9 bases line up with TRBD1. The CDR3 totals 20 residues. The trim removed 5 bases at V and 3 bases at J, leaving 20 bases unmatched. Germline CDR1 reads MNHEY; CDR2 reads SVGEGT. CDR3 protein: CASSPQGAGTREGRYNEQFF. The DNA of the CDR3 is TGTGCCAGCAGTCCACAGGGGGCAGGTACGAGGGAGGGCCGCTACAATGAGCAGTTCTTC.

The chain links TRBV18 to TRBJ2-3, with 8 bases matching TRBD1. The CDR3 contains 16 residues. CDR1 and CDR2 (germline): KGHSH, LQKENI. Trimming removed 4 bases from V and 1 base from J; junction bases left unmatched: 7. The chain's CDR3 is CASSRGTGARTDTQYF. Written as DNA, the CDR3 is TGTGCCAGCTCACGAGGGACAGGAGCTCGCACAGATACGCAGTATTTT.

J is TRBJ2-5 and V is TRBV5-1; TRBD2 matches 16 bases. CDR3 length: 19 residues. The V segment lost 0 bases and the J segment 5 bases; nucleotides outside the gene matches: 10. Germline CDR1 and CDR2: SGHRS and YFSETQ. This CDR3 is CASSLVPGLAGGPGETQYF. In DNA, the CDR3 is TGCGCCAGCAGCTTGGTCCCGGGACTAGCGGGAGGGCCGGGGGAGACCCAGTACTTC.

V usage is TRBV5-1 and J usage is TRBJ1-5; a weak D match, TRBD1 (6 bases). The CDR3 has 16 residues. The germline CDR1 and CDR2 sequences are SGHRS and YFSETQ. The V gene lost 2 bases and the J gene lost 5 bases, with 17 bases spanning the gap. CDR3 coding DNA: TGCGCCAGCAGCTTAACGGGGGGGCAGGTGGATCAGCCCCAGCATTTT. The encoded protein is CASSLTGGQVDQPQHF.

The chain joins TRBV6-2 or TRBV6-3 to TRBJ2-1; unclear D gene. The CDR3 has 14 residues. Germline assignment: CDR1 MNHEY and CDR2 SVGEGT. The V gene lost 2 bases and the J gene lost 10 bases, with 15 bases spanning the gap. CDR3 sequence reads: CASSYRLLQKEQFF. The CDR3 DNA follows: TGTGCCAGCAGTTACCGACTGCTACAAAAGGAGCAGTTCTTC.

This clone was observed a handful of times. The CDR3 coding sequence is TGTGCCAGCAGTTCAACTTATGACAGGGTCTACGAGCAGTACTTC. Protein sequence: CASSSTYDRVYEQYF. The V and J genes are TRBV7-9 and TRBJ2-7; 7 bases match TRBD1. Germline trimming cut 6 bases from V and 3 bases from J; bases unmatched to any gene: 11. Germline assignment: CDR1 SEHNR and CDR2 FQNEAQ (reference sequence). The CDR3 contains 15 residues. The full variable domain, in which reference TRBV7-9 and TRBJ2-7 provide the parts outside the CDR3, is DTGVSQNPRHKITKRGQNVTFRCDPISEHNRLYWYRQTLGQGPEFLTYFQNEAQLEKSRLLSDRFSAERPKGSFSTLEIQRTEQGDSAMYLCASSSTYDRVYEQYFGPGTRLTVT.

The genes are TRBV10-3 and TRBJ2-7; TRBD1 matches at 9 bases. Germline CDR1 is ENHRY and CDR2 is SYGVKD. The V and J ends lost 4 bases and 0 bases, in that order; junction bases with no gene match: 1. The CDR3 extends over 14 amino acids. The CDR3 reads CAISGGQGSYEQYF. The CDR3 bases are TGTGCCATCAGTGGGGGACAGGGCTCCTACGAGCAGTACTTC.

The CDR3 nucleotides are TGTGCCAGCAACAGCGGGGGTTCTGGCTACACCTTC. Protein: CASNSGGSGYTF. The genes are TRBV28 and TRBJ1-2; D may be TRBD1 (5 bases). Germline CDR1 and CDR2: MDHEN and SYDVKM. The V end was cut by 7 bases, the J end by 7 bases, with 13 bases between. This CDR3 spans 12 amino acids.

The chain joins TRBV28 to TRBJ2-7; 8 bases are shared with TRBD1. CDR1 and CDR2 from the germline V gene are MDHEN and SYDVKM. The CDR3 runs to 15 residues. The trim removed 7 bases at V and 2 bases at J, leaving 10 bases unmatched. The CDR3 coding sequence is TGTGCCAGCACCGACAGGGGATTAAGGGCCTACGAGCAGTACTTC. It specifies CASTDRGLRAYEQYF.

The rearrangement uses TRBV6-2 or TRBV6-3 and TRBJ2-1; TRBD2 matches 8 bases. The CDR3 is 11 amino acids. The trim removed 6 bases at V and 12 bases at J, leaving 4 bases unmatched. Germline V gene lookup returns CDR1 MNHEY and CDR2 SVGEGT. The CDR3 is CASSGGGGQFF. The CDR3 nucleotides are TGTGCCAGCAGCGGGGGGGGAGGGCAGTTCTTC.

The count of this clone is one. The V call is TRBV12-3 or TRBV12-4, the J call TRBJ2-7, with D possibly matching TRBD1 (6 bases). The CDR3 is 12 residues long. Trimming removed 7 bases at V and 7 bases at J, with 14 bases between. The DNA for the CDR3 is TGTGCCAGCACCCTCACCAGGGGTGAGCAGTACTTC. Its translation: CASTLTRGEQYF.

The chain joins TRBV18 to TRBJ2-7; D is unclear. The germline CDR1 and CDR2 sequences are KGHSH and LQKENI. CDR3 length: 11 amino acids. V was shortened by 2 bases and J by 5 bases, with 4 bases between the two germline ends. CDR3 protein: CASSPTDEQYF. The CDR3 DNA sequence: TGTGCCAGCTCACCAACGGACGAGCAGTACTTC.

The chain uses TRBV6-5 and TRBJ2-7; a weak D match, TRBD1 (5 bases). CDR3 length: 16 amino acids. Trimming removed 0 bases at V and 2 bases at J, with 14 bases between. Germline V gives CDR1 MNHEY, CDR2 SVGAGI. DNA of the CDR3: TGTGCCAGCAGTTACTCGAAGCTCAGGGCGACCTACGAGCAGTACTTC. It translates to CASSYSKLRATYEQYF.

The chain is built from TRBV5-1 and TRBJ2-3; 8 bases are a match to TRBD2. Unmatched junction bases numbered 3, after V lost 4 bases and J lost 2 bases. The CDR3 has 14 amino acids. The V gene's germline CDR1 is SGHRS and CDR2 YFSETQ. The CDR3: CASSIAGSTDTQYF. The DNA for the CDR3 is TGCGCCAGCAGCATAGCGGGATCCACAGATACGCAGTATTTT.

This chain connects TRBV30 to TRBJ1-1; no reliable D call. The CDR3 has 10 residues. The V gene's germline CDR1 is GTSNPN and CDR2 SVGIG (reference sequence). Deletions cut 8 bases from V and 10 bases from J, with 14 bases between. CDR3 coding DNA: TGTGCCGGACTGATTAGCGTAGCTTTCTTT. Its protein product is CAGLISVAFF.

V is TRBV28 and J is TRBJ2-5, with 9 bases that match TRBD1. This CDR3 is 15 amino acids long. CDR1 and CDR2 from the germline V gene are MDHEN and SYDVKM. V lost 5 bases, J lost 5 bases, and 9 bases stayed unmatched. The CDR3: CASSLRQGGVETQYF. The CDR3 DNA reads TGTGCCAGCAGTCTCCGACAGGGGGGGGTGGAGACCCAGTACTTC.

J is TRBJ2-1 and V is TRBV18; D is uncertain. Trimming pared 4 bases from V and 5 bases from J, leaving 6 bases between. Germline V CDR1 and CDR2: KGHSH, LQKENI. The CDR3 loop spans 12 amino acids. CDR3 sequence: CASSLANNEQFF. CDR3 nucleotides: TGTGCCAGCTCACTCGCTAACAATGAGCAGTTCTTC.

This rearrangement joins TRBV15 to TRBJ2-7; a possible D gene is TRBD2 (5 bases). Trimming cost V 5 bases and J 1 base, with 12 bases left between them. CDR1 is LNHNV, CDR2 YYDKDF, per germline (reference sequence). This CDR3 region has 14 residues. The CDR3 nucleotides are TGTGCCACCAGCCCGGCGGGCAGGTCCTACGAGCAGTACTTC. As protein: CATSPAGRSYEQYF.

The V call is TRBV19, the J call TRBJ2-1, with D perhaps matching TRBD2 (6 bases). Germline V gene data show CDR1 as LNHDA and CDR2 as SQIVND (reference sequence). Trimming cost V 3 bases and J 9 bases, with 18 bases left between them. This CDR3 contains 15 residues. The CDR3 bases are TGTGCCAGTAGTATCGTATCGGGACCAGCGGGTGAGCAGTTCTTC. This sequence encodes CASSIVSGPAGEQFF. Looking up the rest from reference TRBV19 and TRBJ2-1 gives the full variable domain: DGGITQSPKYLFRKEGQNVTLSCEQNLNHDAMYWYRQDPGQGLRLIYYSQIVNDFQKGDIAEGYSVSREKKESFPLTVTSAQKNPTAFYLCASSIVSGPAGEQFFGPGTRLTVL.

The gene calls are TRBV7-3 and TRBJ2-2, with 8 positions matching TRBD2. CDR1 is SGHTA and CDR2 is FQGTGA in the germline V gene. The CDR3 is made up of 15 amino acids. Losses at the gene ends were 0 bases for V and 6 bases for J; bases not matched to a gene: 3. DNA for the CDR3: TGTGCCAGCAGCTTAACGACGGGAGGGCCCGGGGAGCTGTTTTTT. Its translation is CASSLTTGGPGELFF.

The chain has TRBV28 and TRBJ1-5; 7 nucleotides match TRBD1. CDR1 is MDHEN, CDR2 SYDVKM, per germline. V dropped 3 bases and J dropped 0; count of bases not matched to a gene: 11. There are 18 residues in the CDR3. CDR3 amino acids: CASSFPDRVISSNQPQHF. As DNA, the CDR3 is TGTGCCAGCAGTTTCCCCGACAGGGTCATTAGTAGCAATCAGCCCCAGCATTTT.

The gene calls are TRBV27 and TRBJ1-5; D perhaps matches TRBD1 (6 bases). Deletions cut 5 bases from V and 3 bases from J, with 11 bases between. CDR3 size: 14 residues. Per the germline V gene, CDR1 is MNHEY and CDR2 is SMNVEV (reference sequence). This CDR3 reads CASSRDRSNQPQHF. Written as DNA, the CDR3 is TGTGCCAGCAGTCGCGACAGGTCCAATCAGCCCCAGCATTTT.